These T cell receptor beta chains were read from a single sample in a study of CD8+CD57+ T cells in acquired aplastic anemia. MiXCR, run by TCRdb on the reads, gives a single entry per CDR3 protein. The data hold some 120,000 distinct CDR3 sequences, with about 60% observed a single time. Material for sequencing was sorted CD4+, CD8+, or CD8+CD57+ T cells (not recorded which) from PBMCs. Receptors originate from a human donor with aplastic anemia. Both conserved end residues are trimmed from each CDR3.

cdr3_length,v_call,j_call,cdr3_aa
12,TRBV5-4,TRBJ2-7,ASSSATGGHEQY
14,TRBV11-1,TRBJ2-7,ASSPKVSATNYEQY
12,TRBV29-1,TRBJ1-1,SVLVGSSNTEAF
15,TRBV29-1,TRBJ2-1,SAEDPAGGRSINEQF
13,TRBV7-2,TRBJ2-5,ASSLTGGTQETQY
10,TRBV7-2,TRBJ2-5,ASSSWNETQY
15,TRBV7-8,TRBJ2-7,ASSLAKSSAASYEQY
10,TRBV15,TRBJ1-1,ATSRAGFEAF
13,TRBV5-5,TRBJ1-6,ASSWTGSPNSPLH
12,TRBV28,TRBJ2-7,ASSSTLRSHEQY
15,TRBV11-2,TRBJ1-1,ASSLGGTGRGNTEAF
10,TRBV2,TRBJ2-1,ASRAQGNEQF
13,TRBV14,TRBJ2-1,ASSRGLAGVDEQF
13,TRBV7-3,TRBJ2-3,ASSSLAGGPDTQY